Each of the 20 T cell receptor beta chains below was sequenced from the same sample in a study of blood T cell repertoires in COVID-19. Repertoires were generated with immunoSEQ multiplex PCR, while TCRdb's copy carries only in-frame clones and drops some. The sample includes approximately 150,000 clones, about 89% seen only once; the top ten take approximately 10%. Sample: PBMCs or T cells enriched from blood (not recorded which). Receptors originate from a man aged 60-69 years who had recovered from COVID-19.

This clone was seen just once. The genes are TRBV2 and TRBJ1-2; no clear D gene. The germline V gene has CDR1 SNHLY and CDR2 FYNNEI. Trimming removed 7 bases from V and 6 bases from J, with 12 bases in between. This CDR3 is built from 12 residues. CDR3 nucleotides: TGTGCCAGCATCCTGGCAGGCCATGGCTACACCTTC. Translating it yields CASILAGHGYTF.

The rearrangement uses TRBV27 and TRBJ2-2; possibly TRBD2 for D (6 bases). Germline-derived CDR1 and CDR2 are MNHEY and SMNVEV (reference sequence). The CDR3 loop spans 15 amino acids. Trimming took off 3 bases at V and 4 bases at J, with 12 bases between the two ends. CDR3 sequence reads: CASSLRGAITGELFF. DNA for the CDR3: TGTGCCAGCAGTTTGCGCGGGGCTATCACCGGGGAGCTGTTTTTT.

The rearrangement joins TRBV7-8 to TRBJ2-1; 9 bases agree with TRBD2. CDR1 and CDR2 (germline): SGHVS, FQNEAQ. With V trimmed by 4 bases and J by 8 bases, 12 bases remained unmatched. The CDR3 is 16 amino acids. DNA of the CDR3: TGTGCCAGCAGCTACGATGGAACTAGCGGGTTGGATGAGCAGTTCTTC. It specifies CASSYDGTSGLDEQFF.

This clone was recorded once. This chain uses TRBV28 with TRBJ2-7; possibly TRBD1 for D (6 bases). Per the germline V gene, CDR1 is MDHEN and CDR2 is SYDVKM. The CDR3 is 15 amino acids. V was trimmed by 5 bases and J by 2 bases, leaving 16 bases between them. Here the CDR3 DNA reads TGTGCCAGCAGTCACGCAGGGGCCGAAACCTACGAGCAGTACTTC. This translates into CASSHAGAETYEQYF.

The J gene is TRBJ1-6, the V gene TRBV5-1, with TRBD1 matching 7 bases. Germline CDR1 reads SGHRS; CDR2 reads YFSETQ. V lost 0 bases to trimming and J lost 7 bases; unmatched junction nucleotides: 4. The CDR3 runs 15 residues. CDR3: CASSLAVGGNSPLHF. The CDR3 region has the DNA TGCGCCAGCAGCTTGGCCGTAGGGGGCAATTCACCCCTCCACTTT.

The J gene is TRBJ2-3, the V gene TRBV11-2; a weak D match, TRBD1 (8 bases). The ends were cut back, 2 bases at V and 1 base at J, with 13 bases in the middle. CDR3 length: 16 amino acids. Looked up from germline, CDR1 is SGHAT and CDR2 is FQNNGV. The CDR3 sequence is CASSLRTGRGTDTQYF. The CDR3 nucleotides are TGTGCCAGCAGCTTACGGACAGGGAGGGGCACAGATACGCAGTATTTT.

The genes are TRBV6-5 and TRBJ1-6, with D maybe TRBD1 (6 bases). Trimming took off 6 bases at V and 6 bases at J, with 15 bases between the two ends. The CDR3 runs to 15 residues. Germline CDR1 is MNHEY and CDR2 is SVGAGI. Here the CDR3 DNA reads TGTGCCAGCAGCCAAGTGGTCAGGGGTAATTCACCCCTCCACTTT. Protein product: CASSQVVRGNSPLHF.

J is TRBJ2-5 and V is TRBV9, with D maybe TRBD2 (5 bases). The ends were cut back, 0 bases at V and 2 bases at J, with 14 bases in the middle. The CDR3 runs 16 residues. Germline V CDR1 and CDR2: SGDLS, YYNGEE. Here the CDR3 DNA reads TGTGCCAGCAGCGTAGGCGGGTGGGCCCTACAAGAGACCCAGTACTTC. This translates into CASSVGGWALQETQYF.

This sequence joins TRBV9 and TRBJ2-5, with TRBD2 matching over 7 bases. CDR1 is SGDLS and CDR2 is YYNGEE in the germline V gene. Unmatched junction bases numbered 4, after V lost 1 base and J lost 7 bases. The CDR3 totals 13 residues. CDR3 sequence: CASSVSSGGTQYF. Here the CDR3 DNA reads TGTGCCAGCAGCGTAAGCTCGGGAGGGACCCAGTACTTC.

The chain joins TRBV6-5 to TRBJ2-2, with D possibly matching TRBD1 (7 bases). The length of the CDR3 is 14 residues. Trimming removed 2 bases from V and 7 bases from J, with 11 bases in between. CDR1 is MNHEY and CDR2 is SVGAGI in the germline V gene. CDR3 amino acids: CASSYGGGHGELFF. DNA for the CDR3: TGTGCCAGCAGTTACGGAGGGGGCCACGGGGAGCTGTTTTTT.

CDR3 DNA: TGTGCCAGCAGCCGTTCGGGGTCAGGAAACACCATATATTTT. It yields the protein CASSRSGSGNTIYF. The V call is TRBV11-3, the J call TRBJ1-3; D remains ambiguous. This CDR3 is 14 amino acids long. Germline CDR1 is SGHNT and CDR2 is YENEEA. Trimming took 5 bases from V and 4 from J, leaving 12 bases between them.

Many counts were recorded for this clone. V and J are TRBV14 and TRBJ1-1; 7 bases align to TRBD1. Germline trimming cut 4 bases from V and 4 bases from J; bases unmatched to any gene: 12. Germline loops: CDR1 SGHDN, CDR2 FVKESK. CDR3 size: 16 residues. The CDR3 coding sequence is TGTGCCAGCAGCCGGGGACAGCCGCAGGTTGGCACTGAAGCTTTCTTT. This codes for CASSRGQPQVGTEAFF.

V is TRBV28 and J is TRBJ1-6, with D unclear. The CDR3 covers 15 residues. V was cut by 5 bases and J by 9 bases, with 17 bases left in between. CDR1 and CDR2 from the germline V gene are MDHEN and SYDVKM. CDR3 loop: CASSLIRPGGSPLHF. CDR3 bases: TGTGCCAGCAGTCTTATCAGGCCAGGAGGTTCACCCCTCCACTTT. Full variable domain (missing parts from reference TRBV28 and TRBJ1-6): DVKVTQSSRYLVKRTGEKVFLECVQDMDHENMFWYRQDPGLGLRLIYFSYDVKMKEKGDIPEGYSVSREKKERFSLILESASTNQTSMYLCASSLIRPGGSPLHFGNGTRLTVT.

The chain employs TRBV28 and TRBJ2-7; tentatively, D is TRBD1 (5 bases). The germline V and J ends were trimmed by 6 bases and 3 bases, with 18 bases remaining between them. CDR3 length: 15 amino acids. The germline V gene has CDR1 MDHEN and CDR2 SYDVKM. For the CDR3, the DNA is TGTGCCAGCAGCTCTATCAAGGGCAGGGTCTACGAGCAGTACTTC. Translating gives CASSSIKGRVYEQYF.

This clone appeared a single time. V and J are TRBV27 and TRBJ2-6, with D maybe TRBD1 (6 bases). The CDR3 is 15 amino acids. V was clipped by 6 bases and J by 2 bases, with 11 bases between them. Per germline, CDR1 MNHEY and CDR2 SMNVEV (reference sequence). The CDR3 loop reads CASSSGGAGANVLTF. In nucleotides, the CDR3 is TGTGCCAGCAGCAGTGGGGGCGCTGGGGCCAACGTCCTGACTTTC. Full variable domain (outside the CDR3, taken from reference TRBV27 and TRBJ2-6): EAQVTQNPRYLITVTGKKLTVTCSQNMNHEYMSWYRQDPGLGLRQIYYSMNVEVTDKGDVPEGYKVSRKEKRNFPLILESPSPNQTSLYFCASSSGGAGANVLTFGAGSRLTVL.

The chain uses TRBV6-5 and TRBJ2-7; D might be TRBD2 (5 bases). Trimming pared 3 bases from V and 3 bases from J, leaving 9 bases between. From germline, CDR1 is MNHEY and CDR2 SVGAGI. The CDR3 runs to 13 residues. The CDR3 is CASSYRGVYEQYF. The CDR3 DNA follows: TGTGCCAGCAGTTATCGGGGTGTCTACGAGCAGTACTTC.

The rearrangement joins TRBV27 to TRBJ2-2; possibly TRBD1 for D (7 bases). CDR1 and CDR2 (germline): MNHEY, SMNVEV (reference sequence). V lost 3 bases and J lost 7, with 18 bases in between. The CDR3 contains 16 residues. Written as DNA, the CDR3 is TGTGCCAGCAGTTTTTTGGCCAGGGGGGCGGGCGGGGAGCTGTTTTTT. It codes for CASSFLARGAGGELFF.

The rearrangement joins TRBV7-3 to TRBJ2-5, with TRBD2 matching 11 bases. Losses at the gene ends were 6 bases for V and 4 bases for J; bases not matched to a gene: 4. Germline V gene data show CDR1 as SGHTA and CDR2 as FQGTGA. CDR3 length: 14 amino acids. CDR3 region: CASSTSGSGETQYF. The CDR3 bases are TGTGCCAGCAGTACTAGCGGGAGTGGAGAGACCCAGTACTTC.

CDR3: CATSDPRQGEANTEAFF. CDR3 DNA sequence: TGTGCCACCAGTGATCCCAGACAGGGGGAGGCGAACACTGAAGCTTTCTTT. The chain couples TRBV24-1 to TRBJ1-1, with 9 bases fitting TRBD1. The CDR3 spans 17 residues. J was trimmed by 1 base and V by 3 bases; bases with no gene match: 8. The germline V gene has CDR1 KGHDR and CDR2 SFDVKD.

V gene TRBV3-1 (or the pseudogene TRBV3-2) combines with J gene TRBJ2-7; D uncertain. Trimming left V 1 base short and J 4 bases short, with 5 bases between. There are 12 residues in the CDR3. Germline loops: CDR1 LGHDT, CDR2 YNNKEL (reference sequence). CDR3 amino acids: CASSQARYEQYF. The CDR3 nucleotides are TGTGCCAGCAGCCAAGCTAGATACGAGCAGTACTTC.